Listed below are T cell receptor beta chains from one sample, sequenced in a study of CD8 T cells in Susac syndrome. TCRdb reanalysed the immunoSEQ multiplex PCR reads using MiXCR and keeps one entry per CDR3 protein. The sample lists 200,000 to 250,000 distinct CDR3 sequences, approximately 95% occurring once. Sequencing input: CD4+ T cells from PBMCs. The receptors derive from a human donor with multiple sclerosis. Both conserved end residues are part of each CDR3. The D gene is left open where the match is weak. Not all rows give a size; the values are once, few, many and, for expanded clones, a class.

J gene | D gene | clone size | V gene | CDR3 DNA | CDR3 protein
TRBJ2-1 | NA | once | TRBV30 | TGTGCCTGGAGTGTAGTGGAAGGACATGAGCAGTTCTTC | CAWSVVEGHEQFF
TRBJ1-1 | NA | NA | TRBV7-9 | TGTGCCAGCAGTAGACCGACTGAAGCTTTCTTT | CASSRPTEAFF
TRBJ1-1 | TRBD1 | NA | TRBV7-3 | TGTGCCAGCAGTCCTGCGCCGATAGGTCTCTTAGGAGGGGGACAGGAAGCTTTCTTT | CASSPAPIGLLGGGQEAFF
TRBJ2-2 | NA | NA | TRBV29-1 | TGCAGCGTTGACCAAGGACACACCGGGGAGCTGTTTTTT | CSVDQGHTGELFF
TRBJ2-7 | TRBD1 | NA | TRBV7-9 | TGTGCCAGCAGCTTTACAGGGGACCTTTACGAGCAGTACTTC | CASSFTGDLYEQYF
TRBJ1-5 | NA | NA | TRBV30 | TGTGCCTGGAGTGTAGCCGGGGGTGCGGGACAGCCCCAGCATTTT | CAWSVAGGAGQPQHF
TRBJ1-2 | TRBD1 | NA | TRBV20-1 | TGCAGTGCGCCCGGGACAGGGGGGAACGGGATTCGGGGCTACACCTTC | CSAPGTGGNGIRGYTF
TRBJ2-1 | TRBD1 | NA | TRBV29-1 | TGCAGCGTGGGACAGGGGGCTGGGGAGCAGTTCTTC | CSVGQGAGEQFF
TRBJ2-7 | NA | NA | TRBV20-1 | TGCAGTGCTAGAGGGCAGGCCACCTACGAGCAGTACTTC | CSARGQATYEQYF
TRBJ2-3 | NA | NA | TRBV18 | TGTGCCAGCTCACCACAAGGCGGGATGGGGACAGATACGCAGTATTTT | CASSPQGGMGTDTQYF
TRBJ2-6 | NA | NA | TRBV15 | TGTGCCACCAGCAGAGGGGGCAGGCCCGGGGCCAACGTCCTGACTTTC | CATSRGGRPGANVLTF
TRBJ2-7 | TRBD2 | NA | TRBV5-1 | TGCGCCAGCAGCTCCGGGACTACTACGGGGGAGCAGTACTTC | CASSSGTTTGEQYF
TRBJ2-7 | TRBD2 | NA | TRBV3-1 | TGTGCCAGCAGCCATTGGGGGGGGTCCTTCGAGCAGTACTTC | CASSHWGGSFEQYF
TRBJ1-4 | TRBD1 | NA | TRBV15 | TGTGCCACCAGCAGAGGGGGACAGGGATTGGAAAAACTGTTTTTT | CATSRGGQGLEKLFF
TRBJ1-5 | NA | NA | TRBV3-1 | TGTGCCAGCAGCCGTAGTGGTCAGCCCCAGCATTTT | CASSRSGQPQHF
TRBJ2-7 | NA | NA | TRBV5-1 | TGCGCCAGCAGCTTGGATGGGGTCGACGAGCAGTACTTC | CASSLDGVDEQYF
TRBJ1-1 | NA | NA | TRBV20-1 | TGCAGTGCACGGTGGCAGAGGGCTTTCTTT | CSARWQRAFF
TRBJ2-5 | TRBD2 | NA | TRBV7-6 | TGTGCCAGCAACCTAGCGGGTCAGGAGACCCAGTACTTC | CASNLAGQETQYF
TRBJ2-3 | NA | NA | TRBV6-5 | TGTGCCAGCAGTTACTCGTTTAGACGGAGCACAGATACGCAGTATTTT | CASSYSFRRSTDTQYF
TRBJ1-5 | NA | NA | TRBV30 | TGTGCCTGGAGTGACAGCGATCAGCCCCAGCATTTT | CAWSDSDQPQHF
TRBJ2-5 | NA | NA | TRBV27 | TGTGCCAGCACCTCGTTGGGTAGCGGAGTCCAAGAGACCCAGTACTTC | CASTSLGSGVQETQYF
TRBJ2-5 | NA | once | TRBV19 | TGTGCCAGCTCTTCAGGGGGGACCCACCAAGAGACCCAGTACTTC | CASSSGGTHQETQYF
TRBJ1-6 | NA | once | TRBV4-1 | TGCGCCAGCAGCCCGCCGACGGTATCACCCCTCCACTTT | CASSPPTVSPLHF
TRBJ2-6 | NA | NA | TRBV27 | TGTGCCAGCACCCAAGGGGGGGCTGGGGCCAACGTCCTGACTTTC | CASTQGGAGANVLTF
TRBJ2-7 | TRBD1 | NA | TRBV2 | TGTGCCAGCAGGGCAGACAGGGTCGAGCAGTACTTC | CASRADRVEQYF
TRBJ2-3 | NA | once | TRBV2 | TGTGCCAGCAGTGACAGGGGTGGTGGAACAGATACGCAGTATTTT | CASSDRGGGTDTQYF
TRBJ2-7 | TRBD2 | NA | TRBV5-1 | TGCGCCAGCAGCTTGGAAGCGGGAGTCCTCGAGCAGTACTTC | CASSLEAGVLEQYF